Each of the 15 T cell receptor beta chains below was sequenced from the same sample in a study of blood T cell repertoires in COVID-19. Some clones are missing from TCRdb's copy, which holds only in-frame ones; the method was immunoSEQ multiplex PCR. The repertoire holds about 240,000 clones, about 83% seen once, with about 12% in the top ten. Sequenced: peripheral blood. The receptors derive from a man older than 75 with acute or convalescent COVID-19.

The V call is TRBV6-1, the J call TRBJ1-1; D gene unclear. This CDR3 contains 13 residues. V was pared by 1 base and J by 5 bases, with 8 bases between. Per the germline V gene, CDR1 is MNHNS and CDR2 is SASEGT. CDR3 sequence: CASSEGPWTEAFF. In nucleotides, the CDR3 is TGTGCCAGCAGTGAAGGGCCGTGGACTGAAGCTTTCTTT.

The gene calls are TRBV11-3 and TRBJ2-5; 10 bases are a match to TRBD1. V lost 5 bases and J lost 1; bases outside the gene matches: 4. Germline values: CDR1 SGHNT, CDR2 YENEEA. There are 15 residues in the CDR3. This CDR3 is CASSLGQGSQETQYF. The CDR3 nucleotides read TGTGCCAGCAGCCTGGGACAGGGGTCCCAAGAGACCCAGTACTTC.

The V call is TRBV5-1, the J call TRBJ2-3; D possibly corresponds to TRBD2 (5 bases). V was clipped by 0 bases and J by 7 bases, with 18 bases between them. This CDR3 is built from 16 residues. From germline, CDR1 is SGHRS and CDR2 YFSETQ. Here the CDR3 DNA reads TGCGCCAGCAGCTTGGGGACCCCCCTGGGGAGCCATACGCAGTATTTT. This gives the protein CASSLGTPLGSHTQYF.

This chain uses TRBV19 with TRBJ1-4; TRBD1 matches at 10 bases. With 4 bases clipped from V and 8 bases from J, the junction kept 4 bases outside the gene matches. From germline, CDR1 is LNHDA and CDR2 SQIVND (reference sequence). CDR3 length: 14 amino acids. CDR3 sequence: CASSTTGGKEKLFF. CDR3 DNA sequence: TGTGCCAGTAGTACGACAGGGGGCAAGGAAAAACTGTTTTTT.

This clone was detected once. J is TRBJ1-5 and V is TRBV2; TRBD1 matches 9 bases. The germline V gene encodes CDR1 SNHLY and CDR2 FYNNEI. This CDR3 is built from 16 residues. The trim removed 4 bases at V and 1 base at J, leaving 5 bases unmatched. CDR3 amino acids: CASSGPGQGSNQPQHF. The CDR3 bases are TGTGCCAGCAGTGGACCGGGACAGGGAAGCAATCAGCCCCAGCATTTT.

V and J are TRBV19 and TRBJ2-2; 7 bases are a match to TRBD1. The CDR3 contains 15 residues. The junction had 8 bases not matched to a gene; V was cut back by 3 bases and J by 7 bases. Germline V gives CDR1 LNHDA, CDR2 SQIVND (reference sequence). The CDR3 DNA follows: TGTGCCAGTAGTATTAGAGGGCAGGGGGTCGGGGAGCTGTTTTTT. This sequence encodes CASSIRGQGVGELFF.

J is TRBJ2-2 and V is TRBV19, with D hard to call. The germline gives CDR1 LNHDA, CDR2 SQIVND (reference sequence). The CDR3 spans 13 residues. V lost 3 bases, J lost 5 bases, and 7 bases lay in between. In DNA form, the CDR3 reads TGTGCCAGTAGTATGCTCGGGACCGGGGAGCTGTTTTTT. It specifies CASSMLGTGELFF.

The chain uses TRBV10-3 and TRBJ2-7, with 7 bases aligning to TRBD1. With 1 base clipped from V and 11 bases from J, the junction kept 8 bases outside the gene matches. The CDR3 has 13 amino acids. Germline CDR1 reads ENHRY; CDR2 reads SYGVKD. The CDR3 loop reads CAISEFPTGKKYF. CDR3 DNA sequence: TGTGCCATCAGTGAGTTCCCGACAGGGAAGAAGTACTTC.

V gene TRBV29-1 combines with J gene TRBJ1-5; 8 positions match TRBD1. This CDR3 spans 13 amino acids. J was trimmed by 5 bases and V by 7 bases; bases with no gene match: 7. The germline CDR1 and CDR2 sequences are SQVTM and ANQGSEA. CDR3 residues: CSAGQGLDQPQHF. The CDR3 DNA reads TGCAGCGCTGGACAGGGCTTAGATCAGCCCCAGCATTTT.

The rearrangement joins TRBV24-1 to TRBJ1-2; D uncertain. Germline V lookup: CDR1 KGHDR, CDR2 SFDVKD. The ends were cut back, 6 bases at V and 1 base at J, with 8 bases in the middle. This CDR3 has 13 amino acids. The CDR3 here is CATSLTNNYGYTF. Here the CDR3 DNA reads TGTGCCACCAGTTTGACAAATAACTATGGCTACACCTTC.

This chain connects TRBV11-3 to TRBJ2-5; D gene ambiguous. CDR3 length: 14 residues. The germline V gene has CDR1 SGHNT and CDR2 YENEEA. V dropped 0 bases and J dropped 5 bases, with 10 bases sitting between them. CDR3 bases: TGTGCCAGCAGCTTAGATGGGCCGCTTGAGACCCAGTACTTC. Its translation is CASSLDGPLETQYF.

The genes are TRBV11-3 and TRBJ2-5; 8 bases map to TRBD1. CDR1 is SGHNT and CDR2 is YENEEA in the germline V gene. The CDR3 is made up of 16 amino acids. With V trimmed by 4 bases and J by 5 bases, 12 bases remained unmatched. The CDR3 loop is CASSSSRRDRRETQYF. The DNA for the CDR3 is TGTGCCAGCAGCTCATCCCGCCGGGACAGGAGGGAGACCCAGTACTTC. The full variable domain, with the rest looked up from reference TRBV11-3 and TRBJ2-5, is EAGVVQSPRYKIIEKKQPVAFWCNPISGHNTLYWYLQNLGQGPELLIRYENEEAVDDSQLPKDRFSAERLKGVDSTLKIQPAELGDSAVYLCASSSSRRDRRETQYFGPGTRLLVL.

The chain carries TRBV4-1 and TRBJ1-2, with 10 positions matching TRBD1. CDR1 and CDR2 from the germline V gene are MGHRA and YSYEKL. The CDR3 loop spans 15 amino acids. J was trimmed by 7 bases and V by 2 bases; bases with no gene match: 7. CDR3 loop: CASSQRGQGEGGYTF. CDR3 DNA: TGCGCCAGCAGCCAACGCGGACAGGGGGAAGGTGGCTACACCTTC.

This clone was found once. The chain links TRBV5-6 to TRBJ1-3; 8 bases line up with TRBD1. Germline CDR1 and CDR2: SGHDT and YYEEEE. The CDR3 runs 15 residues. The V gene end was trimmed by 4 bases and the J gene end by 4 bases; junction bases not matched to a gene: 7. DNA for the CDR3: TGTGCCAGCAGCACTCCAAGACAGGGGGGAAACACCATATATTTT. As protein: CASSTPRQGGNTIYF.

The CDR3 sequence is CASSQGPTASYEQYF. Here the CDR3 DNA reads TGCGCCAGCAGCCAAGGCCCGACAGCATCCTACGAGCAGTACTTC. V gene TRBV4-3 combines with J gene TRBJ2-7; maybe TRBD1 (5 bases). The CDR3 extends over 15 amino acids. V lost 1 base and J 1 base, leaving 11 bases between the germline ends. The germline gives CDR1 LGHNA, CDR2 YSLEER.